This passage covers 5 T cell receptor beta chains from one sample sequenced in a study of blood T cell repertoires in COVID-19 (dated by TCRdb to 2018 to 2020). Library preparation employed the immunoSEQ multiplex PCR assay. TCRdb carries this immuneACCESS record with in-frame sequences only. Its versions omit some clonotypes, under half of them owing to an unresolved V gene in the studies checked, with the rest unexplained. Here the sample has approximately 480,000 clones; approximately 92% occur a single time. The top ten hold roughly 0.84% of the sample. Source material: peripheral blood. The source of these receptors is a man aged 18 to 30 with COVID-19, enrolled during active disease.

The chain couples TRBV6-5 to TRBJ1-1, with a possible D match to TRBD1 (5 bases). Trimming left V 4 bases short and J 3 bases short, with 12 bases between. This CDR3 region has 14 residues. Germline V gene data show CDR1 as MNHEY and CDR2 as SVGAGI. DNA for the CDR3: TGTGCCAGCAGTTCCCCGGGGGAGTACACTGAAGCTTTCTTT. It codes for CASSSPGEYTEAFF.

The V and J genes are TRBV5-4 and TRBJ1-2; D not certain. V was pared by 1 base and J by 1 base, with 11 bases between. The CDR3 loop spans 15 amino acids. Germline lookup yields CDR1 SGHNT and CDR2 YYREEE (reference sequence). DNA of the CDR3: TGTGCCAGCAGCTTGATTCGGGATTATAACTATGGCTACACCTTC. It specifies CASSLIRDYNYGYTF.

The V gene is TRBV30, the J gene TRBJ2-7; TRBD2 agrees at 13 bases. Trimming at V came to 6 bases and at J to 5 bases, leaving 7 bases not matched to a gene. The CDR3 has 14 amino acids. Germline CDR1 reads GTSNPN; CDR2 reads SVGIG (reference sequence). Written as DNA, the CDR3 is TGTGCCTGCAAACTAGGGACTAGCGGGAACGAGCAGTACTTC. Amino acids: CACKLGTSGNEQYF.

CDR3 region: CSANTGGEQYF. The CDR3 DNA reads TGCAGTGCCAATACAGGGGGCGAGCAGTACTTC. The chain uses TRBV20-1 and TRBJ2-7, with TRBD1 matching over 8 bases. V shed 6 bases and J 6 bases; nucleotides not matched to a gene: 4. Germline CDR1 DFQATT, CDR2 SNEGSKA (reference sequence). This CDR3 is built from 11 residues.

The rearrangement links TRBV5-4 to TRBJ1-1; 7 bases fit TRBD1. Unmatched junction bases numbered 5, after V lost 6 bases and J lost 0 bases. The germline V gene has CDR1 SGHNT and CDR2 YYREEE (reference sequence). CDR3 length equals 14 residues. For the CDR3, the DNA is TGTGCCAGCACCGAGACAGGGTTGAACACTGAAGCTTTCTTT. This encodes CASTETGLNTEAFF. Supplemented by reference TRBV5-4 and TRBJ1-1, the full variable domain reads ETGVTQSPTHLIKTRGQQVTLRCSSQSGHNTVSWYQQALGQGPQFIFQYYREEENGRGNFPPRFSGLQFPNYSSELNVNALELDDSALYLCASTETGLNTEAFFGQGTRLTVV.